This T cell receptor beta chain emerged from a study of cytomegalovirus exposure and HLA in healthy donors. This CDR3 is 15 amino acids long. Germline V gene lookup returns CDR1 LGHNA and CDR2 YSLEER. J lost 3 bases, V lost 1 base, and 1 base had no gene match. Both 60 Vbeta primers and 13 Jbeta primers went into the PCR. Assay used: immunoSEQ multiplex PCR; TCRdb lists only in-frame clones, some missing. The sample contains 150,000 to 200,000 clones, around 85% of which appear only once. This sequence joins TRBV4-3 and TRBJ2-1, with 9 bases that match TRBD1. This receptor was taken from a woman aged 25 to 39 in good health and CMV-seronegative. Material for sequencing was PBMCs. DNA of the CDR3: TGCGCCAGCAGCCAAGGGGGACAGGGCTACAATGAGCAGTTCTTC. Amino acids: CASSQGGQGYNEQFF.